A selection of T cell receptor beta chains follows, all from one sample in a study of T cells in tumors after PD-1 blockade. The repertoire was sequenced with immunoSEQ multiplex PCR; TCRdb's copy has only in-frame clones and lacks some. The repertoire has about 25,000 clones, 65% to 85% of them found once; the top ten carry approximately 12%. The source was PBMCs, collected after anti-PD-1 treatment. The receptor set was obtained from a human donor with basal cell carcinoma. Each CDR3 is given with its conserved first and last residue. A D gene is named only where the DNA matches it firmly. Where a row states a size, it is once, few, many or the class of an expanded clone; other rows omit it.

v_gene,j_gene,abundance,d_gene,CDR3aa,CDR3nt
TRBV9,TRBJ1-4,.,TRBD1,CASSVGRDRGVTNEKLFF,TGTGCCAGCAGCGTAGGCCGGGACAGGGGTGTTACTAATGAAAAACTGTTTTTT
TRBV3-1/TRBV3-2,TRBJ2-7,.,.,CASRRKERGRVADLYEQYF,TGTGCCAGCAGACGAAAAGAAAGGGGAAGGGTGGCGGACCTTTACGAGCAGTACTTC
TRBV30,TRBJ1-5,.,TRBD1,CAWGKGTGTGQPQHF,TGTGCCTGGGGGAAAGGGACAGGGACTGGGCAGCCCCAGCATTTT
TRBV6-5,TRBJ1-4,.,.,CASRRDVLSEKLFF,TGTGCCAGCAGGAGAGACGTACTGAGTGAAAAACTGTTTTTT
TRBV7-2,TRBJ1-4,.,.,CASSLGTNEKLFF,TGTGCCAGCAGCTTAGGAACTAATGAAAAACTGTTTTTT
TRBV5-6,TRBJ1-2,.,TRBD1,CASSFSGTGNIYGYTF,TGTGCCAGCAGCTTCTCCGGGACAGGTAACATCTATGGCTACACCTTC
TRBV19,TRBJ1-2,once,TRBD1,CASMTGGRSGYTF,TGTGCCAGTATGACAGGGGGGCGTAGCGGCTACACCTTC
TRBV5-8,TRBJ2-2,.,.,CASSFLPHTGELFF,TGTGCCAGCAGCTTTCTGCCGCACACCGGGGAGCTGTTTTTT
TRBV5-1,TRBJ2-7,.,.,CASGSTPYEQYF,TGCGCCAGCGGATCAACACCTTACGAGCAGTACTTC
TRBV7-6,TRBJ2-5,.,TRBD2,CASSSALAGGRETQYF,TGTGCCAGCAGCTCCGCACTAGCGGGGGGGCGGGAGACCCAGTACTTC
TRBV27,TRBJ2-1,few,TRBD1,CASGPGQGANNEQFF,TGTGCCAGCGGACCGGGACAGGGGGCCAACAATGAGCAGTTCTTC
TRBV27,TRBJ1-6,.,TRBD1,CASSLGLGQRNSPLHF,TGTGCCAGCAGTTTGGGACTGGGACAGAGGAATTCACCCCTCCACTTT
TRBV3-1/TRBV3-2,TRBJ1-2,.,.,CASSQALRGGTNYGYTF,TGTGCCAGCAGCCAAGCCCTGAGGGGGGGGACGAACTATGGCTACACCTTC
TRBV5-5,TRBJ1-1,.,.,CASSLGAGGTMNTEAFF,TGTGCCAGCAGCTTGGGGGCCGGGGGAACAATGAACACTGAAGCTTTCTTT
TRBV5-1,TRBJ2-7,few,TRBD1,CASSPGTGGDEQYF,TGCGCCAGCAGCCCCGGGACAGGGGGCGACGAGCAGTACTTC
TRBV6-2/TRBV6-3,TRBJ1-5,once,TRBD1,CASSWTGGLQPQHF,TGTGCCAGCAGCTGGACAGGGGGCCTTCAGCCCCAGCATTTT
TRBV25-1,TRBJ2-1,.,TRBD1,CASSVAVTGGSGQFF,TGTGCCAGCAGTGTGGCCGTGACAGGGGGTTCTGGGCAGTTCTTC
TRBV18,TRBJ2-7,.,TRBD1,CASSPRDRDEQYF,TGTGCCAGCTCACCCCGGGACAGGGACGAGCAGTACTTC
TRBV29-1,TRBJ1-1,.,.,CSAAASVAFSEAFF,TGCAGCGCCGCAGCCTCAGTTGCATTTTCTGAAGCTTTCTTT
TRBV19,TRBJ1-2,.,.,CASSTRLEPNYGYTF,TGTGCCAGTAGTACCCGACTCGAACCAAACTATGGCTACACCTTC
TRBV5-1,TRBJ2-7,.,TRBD2,CASSLEWPGGLYEQYF,TGCGCCAGCAGCTTGGAGTGGCCGGGGGGGCTCTACGAGCAGTACTTC
TRBV4-2,TRBJ1-1,few,.,CASSLREVMNTEAFF,TGTGCCAGCAGCCTACGGGAGGTTATGAACACTGAAGCTTTCTTT
TRBV4-1,TRBJ2-1,.,TRBD2,CASSQDGKGLAVYNEQFF,TGCGCCAGCAGCCAAGATGGAAAAGGGCTAGCGGTCTACAATGAGCAGTTCTTC
TRBV5-1,TRBJ1-4,.,.,CASSEEGGVGEKLFF,TGCGCCAGCAGCGAAGAAGGGGGGGTTGGTGAAAAACTGTTTTTT
TRBV3-1/TRBV3-2,TRBJ1-1,.,.,CASSQNRQMNTEAFF,TGTGCCAGCAGCCAAAATCGGCAGATGAACACTGAAGCTTTCTTT
TRBV3-1/TRBV3-2,TRBJ2-1,once,TRBD2,CASSPTSGPLGEQFF,TGTGCCAGCAGCCCGACTAGCGGGCCGCTGGGTGAGCAGTTCTTC
TRBV30,TRBJ2-3,.,.,CAWGRGDTQYF,TGTGCCTGGGGACGTGGGGATACGCAGTATTTT
TRBV15,TRBJ2-7,once,.,CATSRDRSGINEQYF,TGTGCCACCAGCAGAGATCGGTCAGGGATCAACGAGCAGTACTTC
TRBV27,TRBJ2-5,medium-sized,.,CASSPTRVSKETQYF,TGTGCCAGCAGTCCAACCAGGGTGTCAAAAGAGACCCAGTACTTC
TRBV7-8,TRBJ2-5,.,.,CASSLRPGTSQETQYF,TGTGCCAGCAGCTTGAGGCCCGGGACCTCCCAAGAGACCCAGTACTTC
TRBV5-1,TRBJ2-5,.,.,CASSLLIRRETQYF,TGCGCCAGCAGCTTATTAATAAGGAGAGAGACCCAGTACTTC
TRBV5-1,TRBJ1-4,.,.,CASSLYTAGASTNEKLFF,TGCGCCAGCAGCTTGTATACAGCAGGGGCTTCAACTAATGAAAAACTGTTTTTT
TRBV3-1/TRBV3-2,TRBJ1-6,.,TRBD1,CASTRTGDSPLHF,TGTGCCAGCACCAGGACAGGGGATTCACCCCTCCACTTT
TRBV14,TRBJ2-1,.,TRBD2,CASSQAWRGDFNEQFF,TGTGCCAGCAGCCAAGCGTGGCGGGGGGACTTCAATGAGCAGTTCTTC
TRBV7-9,TRBJ1-1,.,TRBD1,CASSPDRVRPEAFF,TGTGCCAGCAGCCCGGACAGGGTGAGACCTGAAGCTTTCTTT
TRBV6-5,TRBJ1-5,.,.,CASSPDRLSNQPQHF,TGTGCCAGCAGTCCGGACAGACTGAGCAATCAGCCCCAGCATTTT
TRBV3-1/TRBV3-2,TRBJ2-3,.,TRBD2,CASSQDRGGGATDTQYF,TGTGCCAGCAGCCAAGATCGTGGCGGGGGGGCCACAGATACGCAGTATTTT
TRBV6-5,TRBJ1-1,.,.,CASEAGVNTEAFF,TGTGCCTCTGAGGCAGGGGTGAACACTGAAGCTTTCTTT
TRBV5-1,TRBJ1-1,.,.,CASSLEFGGRNTEAFF,TGCGCCAGCAGCTTGGAATTCGGGGGGCGGAACACTGAAGCTTTCTTT
TRBV5-6,TRBJ1-1,few,.,CASSLGRALRAFF,TGTGCCAGCAGCTTGGGGCGGGCCCTGCGGGCTTTCTTT
TRBV6-5,TRBJ2-5,.,TRBD1,CASNRGAEETQYF,TGTGCCAGCAACAGGGGCGCTGAGGAGACCCAGTACTTC
TRBV5-1,TRBJ1-5,.,TRBD1,CASSLQGDQPQHF,TGCGCCAGCAGCTTGCAGGGGGATCAGCCCCAGCATTTT
TRBV5-6,TRBJ1-2,.,.,CASSFEWGTDYGYTF,TGTGCCAGCAGCTTCGAGTGGGGTACGGACTATGGCTACACCTTC
TRBV10-3,TRBJ1-6,.,TRBD1,CATKTGGFNSPLHF,TGTGCCACCAAAACAGGGGGCTTTAATTCACCCCTCCACTTT
TRBV4-1,TRBJ2-2,.,.,CASSQEGWGAGELFF,TGCGCCAGCAGCCAAGAAGGTTGGGGGGCCGGGGAGCTGTTTTTT